This note documents a single T cell receptor beta chain sequence. CDR3 length equals 14 residues. V gave up 5 bases and J gave up 7 bases; unmatched junction bases: 8. This specimen comes from a study of T cells after yellow fever vaccination. TCRdb fed the 5' RACE reads into MiXCR, producing one record per CDR3 protein. The sample has hundreds of thousands of distinct CDR3 sequences; 20% to 25% are singletons. The sequencing here drew on PBMCs, taken about 21 days after the first yellow fever vaccination. This TCR came from a man between 18 and 35 years old who received the YFV17D yellow fever vaccine. The V gene is TRBV12-3 or TRBV12-4, the J gene TRBJ1-5, with 7 positions matching TRBD1. CDR3 coding DNA: TGTGCCAGCAGTCGACAGGGTACGAAACAGCCCCAGCATTTT. It translates to CASSRQGTKQPQHF.